This T cell receptor beta chain was retrieved from a study of blood T cell repertoires in COVID-19 (dated by TCRdb to 2018 to 2020). Context from the whole study: Collaborator samples came from the United States, Italy and Spain and covered acute and convalescent phases of COVID-19. The prospective study material was composed of cDNA or gDNA derived from T cells, B-cell-depleted T cells, or PBMCs. Deeply sampled blood TCRbeta repertoires from subjects exposed to, actively infected with, or recovered from COVID-19 were included in the dataset. The repertoires were made available in a free public database intended to serve as a resource for research on the immune response to SARS-CoV-2. The samples were drawn from the first 160 participants of the ongoing ImmuneRACE study and from roughly 1,300 subjects provided by 6 global collaborators. A de-identified subject ID, COVID-19 status, age in years and sex were almost always included in the sample metadata. Where available, HLA class I and class II types were taken from metadata supplied by the sample provider and were not determined by assay-based typing. Overall study outcomes, separate from this receptor: How much clinical and demographic metadata was included differed by source and by participant, and the metadata was provided uncurated.

In Seattle, one collaborating source enrolled patients while the infection was active and tracked those patients longitudinally over the course of disease. The collaborating institutions used their own protocols to collect whole blood in K2EDTA tubes. For TCRbeta analysis, collaborators shipped samples as frozen whole blood, isolated PBMCs, or DNA extracted from either of those sample types. As to this clone: Its antigen remains undetermined. Base qualities were left out, and no much larger clone turns up one base away.

A distance of 13 bases separates the germline ends of V and J, which lose 0 bases and 7 bases respectively. CDR1 and CDR2 (GTSNPN, SVGIG) derive from the germline V gene (reference sequence). There are 13 amino acids in the CDR3, from cysteine to phenylalanine inclusive. Only CDR3 DNA is held: 39 bases, read in frame from base 1. The immunoSEQ Assay, a bias-controlled multiplex PCR, was used to amplify TCRbeta CDR3 regions from genomic DNA. In the original analysis: The number of nucleated cells in each sample was estimated by amplification of reference gene primers within the assay. Sequence reads were collapsed and filtered to measure the absolute abundance of every unique TCRbeta CDR3 rearrangement. For each sample, productive Simpson clonality was calculated as the square root of Simpson's diversity index across productive rearrangements. Drawn from immuneACCESS, this table holds only the in-frame rearrangements with V and J called that TCRdb kept. Clones are partly lost; checked studies trace under half to an unresolved V gene and leave the rest unexplained. Clonal size and the V and J genes are those of that table, whereas D and trimming came from the DNA. This sample lists 430,000 or so clones; roughly 90% were detected once. Of the sample, roughly 0.76% falls within the top ten clones.

The sequence was collected from a man younger than 35 with COVID-19, enrolled during active disease. Recombination connected TRBV30 to TRBJ2-7; perhaps TRBD2 is the D gene, with 5 bases matching. The sequenced sample was peripheral blood. The CDR3 region: CAWSVLGPGEQYF. In nucleotides, the sequence is TGTGCCTGGAGTGTTTTAGGACCGGGGGAGCAGTACTTC.